This is a list of T cell receptor beta chains from one sample in a study of OX40 agonist ivuxolimab in advanced cancers. TCRdb's table, derived via immunoSEQ multiplex PCR, lists solely in-frame clones and lacks some. The sample includes tens of thousands of clones, approximately 88% seen only once; the top ten take 9.5% to 15%. The source material was CD4+ or CD8+ T cells sorted from blood, sampled in a trial of the OX40 agonist ivuxolimab. The source of these receptors is an adult with an advanced solid tumor such as melanoma, head and neck, liver or kidney cancer. Both conserved end residues are part of each CDR3. Fields, in order: J gene, D gene, clone size, V gene, CDR3 protein, CDR3 DNA. A D gene is named only where the DNA matches it firmly. Clone size appears in some rows only: once, few, many, or a class for an expanded clone.

J: TRBJ2-5; D: TRBD2; size: .; V: TRBV7-9; CDR3: CASSLLGTSGQETQYF; DNA: TGTGCCAGCAGCCTCCTTGGGACTAGCGGTCAAGAGACCCAGTACTTC
J: TRBJ2-7; D: .; size: .; V: TRBV6-6; CDR3: CASSPGPYEQYF; DNA: TGTGCCAGCAGCCCTGGACCCTACGAGCAGTACTTC
J: TRBJ2-2; D: .; size: .; V: TRBV25-1; CDR3: CASSLYGEDTGELFF; DNA: TGTGCCAGCAGTTTGTACGGGGAGGACACCGGGGAGCTGTTTTTT
J: TRBJ2-7; D: TRBD2; size: .; V: TRBV9; CDR3: CASSPRTSVTEQYF; DNA: TGTGCCAGCAGCCCCCGGACTAGTGTGACCGAGCAGTACTTC
J: TRBJ2-3; D: .; size: .; V: TRBV2; CDR3: CASKKAVGTDTQYF; DNA: TGTGCCAGCAAAAAGGCCGTTGGCACAGATACGCAGTATTTT
J: TRBJ2-3; D: TRBD2; size: .; V: TRBV5-1; CDR3: CASSLGLAGVGDTQYF; DNA: TGCGCCAGCAGCTTGGGACTAGCGGGGGTCGGAGATACGCAGTATTTT
J: TRBJ1-1; D: TRBD1; size: .; V: TRBV5-1; CDR3: CASSFKQGSEAFF; DNA: TGCGCCAGCAGCTTTAAACAGGGGTCTGAAGCTTTCTTT
J: TRBJ1-6; D: TRBD1; size: .; V: TRBV2; CDR3: CASSRDRGTSPLHF; DNA: TGTGCCAGCAGTCGGGACAGGGGGACTTCACCCCTCCACTTT
J: TRBJ2-2; D: .; size: .; V: TRBV6-4; CDR3: CASSYAGAGELFF; DNA: TGTGCCAGCAGCTATGCAGGGGCCGGGGAGCTGTTTTTT
J: TRBJ2-1; D: .; size: .; V: TRBV5-4; CDR3: CASSLWGLRENEQFF; DNA: TGTGCCAGCAGCTTGTGGGGGTTGCGGGAAAATGAGCAGTTCTTC
J: TRBJ1-2; D: .; size: few; V: TRBV18; CDR3: CASSPGQNYGYTF; DNA: TGTGCCAGCTCACCAGGGCAGAACTATGGCTACACCTTC
J: TRBJ2-7; D: .; size: .; V: TRBV10-3; CDR3: CAISGGTPDGQYF; DNA: TGTGCCATCAGTGGCGGGACTCCTGACGGGCAGTACTTC
J: TRBJ2-4; D: TRBD2; size: .; V: TRBV4-3; CDR3: CASSQDGGTSGNIQYF; DNA: TGCGCCAGCAGCCAAGATGGAGGGACTAGCGGAAACATTCAGTACTTC
J: TRBJ2-6; D: .; size: once; V: TRBV4-1; CDR3: CASSQDDFSGANVLTF; DNA: TGCGCCAGCAGCCAAGATGACTTCTCTGGGGCCAACGTCCTGACTTTC
J: TRBJ2-2; D: TRBD1; size: once; V: TRBV6-1; CDR3: CASSGQGESTGELFF; DNA: TGTGCCAGCAGCGGACAGGGGGAGAGCACCGGGGAGCTGTTTTTT
J: TRBJ1-5; D: .; size: few; V: TRBV4-1; CDR3: CASSQGTGNSNQPQHF; DNA: TGCGCCAGCAGCCAAGGAACAGGGAATAGCAATCAGCCCCAGCATTTT
J: TRBJ2-3; D: TRBD1; size: .; V: TRBV7-3; CDR3: CASSRDRADTQYF; DNA: TGTGCCAGCAGCAGGGACAGGGCAGATACGCAGTATTTT
J: TRBJ2-1; D: .; size: .; V: TRBV25-1; CDR3: CASSGTNRDTDKQFF; DNA: TGTGCCAGCAGTGGGACTAATCGTGATACAGACAAGCAGTTCTTC
J: TRBJ1-1; D: .; size: .; V: TRBV11-3; CDR3: CASSLVREAFF; DNA: TGTGCCAGCAGCTTGGTCAGAGAAGCTTTCTTT
J: TRBJ1-2; D: .; size: .; V: TRBV7-8; CDR3: CASSLAGLDYGYTF; DNA: TGTGCCAGCAGCTTAGCGGGACTGGACTATGGCTACACCTTC
J: TRBJ2-2; D: TRBD1; size: .; V: TRBV14; CDR3: CASSPRAGGTGELFF; DNA: TGTGCCAGCAGCCCGCGGGCAGGGGGCACCGGGGAGCTGTTTTTT
J: TRBJ1-1; D: TRBD1; size: .; V: TRBV5-1; CDR3: CASSYDRDTEAFF; DNA: TGCGCCAGCAGCTACGACAGGGACACTGAAGCTTTCTTT
J: TRBJ2-1; D: TRBD2; size: .; V: TRBV10-3; CDR3: CAIAGTRSYEQFF; DNA: TGTGCCATCGCCGGGACTAGAAGTTATGAGCAGTTCTTC
J: TRBJ2-3; D: .; size: .; V: TRBV28; CDR3: CASSLDLAGGTDTQYF; DNA: TGTGCCAGCAGTTTAGACCTCGCAGGTGGCACAGATACGCAGTATTTT
J: TRBJ2-5; D: TRBD1; size: .; V: TRBV28; CDR3: CASSLNTGGETQYF; DNA: TGTGCCAGCAGTTTAAATACAGGGGGAGAGACCCAGTACTTC
J: TRBJ2-1; D: TRBD2; size: .; V: TRBV7-2; CDR3: CASSLSSGGSSYNEQFF; DNA: TGTGCCAGCAGCTTATCTAGCGGGGGTAGCTCCTACAATGAGCAGTTCTTC
J: TRBJ2-1; D: .; size: .; V: TRBV2; CDR3: CASSRDFSYNEQFF; DNA: TGTGCCAGCAGTCGGGACTTCTCCTACAATGAGCAGTTCTTC
J: TRBJ2-7; D: .; size: .; V: TRBV7-2; CDR3: CASSLTSAPPYEQYF; DNA: TGTGCCAGCAGCTTAACGTCAGCTCCCCCCTACGAGCAGTACTTC
J: TRBJ2-7; D: .; size: once; V: TRBV5-4; CDR3: CASSPRGGHRGQAYEQYF; DNA: TGTGCCAGCAGCCCCCGGGGGGGGCACAGGGGCCAGGCCTACGAGCAGTACTTC
J: TRBJ1-1; D: TRBD1; size: .; V: TRBV18; CDR3: CASSPGQGAQSTEAFF; DNA: TGTGCCAGCTCACCCGGACAGGGGGCGCAGAGCACTGAAGCTTTCTTT
J: TRBJ2-3; D: TRBD2; size: .; V: TRBV6-5; CDR3: CASTYGGGGADTQYF; DNA: TGTGCCAGCACCTACGGGGGCGGGGGGGCAGATACGCAGTATTTT
J: TRBJ1-2; D: .; size: .; V: TRBV7-8; CDR3: CASSLAVTVHGGYTF; DNA: TGTGCCAGCAGCTTAGCAGTCACAGTCCATGGCGGCTACACCTTC
J: TRBJ2-7; D: TRBD2; size: .; V: TRBV7-2; CDR3: CASSTSGTVAYEQYF; DNA: TGTGCCAGCAGCACTAGCGGGACTGTCGCCTACGAGCAGTACTTC
J: TRBJ1-5; D: .; size: .; V: TRBV27; CDR3: CASSPTRGQPQHF; DNA: TGTGCCAGCAGTCCAACCAGGGGTCAGCCCCAGCATTTT
J: TRBJ2-3; D: .; size: .; V: TRBV18; CDR3: CASSPRGADTQYF; DNA: TGTGCCAGCTCACCACGGGGGGCAGATACGCAGTATTTT
J: TRBJ2-7; D: .; size: .; V: TRBV7-9; CDR3: CASRESSYEQYF; DNA: TGTGCCAGCAGGGAGAGCTCCTACGAGCAGTACTTC
J: TRBJ2-7; D: TRBD1; size: .; V: TRBV5-8; CDR3: CASSLAGTGNGEQYF; DNA: TGTGCCAGCAGCTTGGCCGGGACAGGTAATGGCGAGCAGTACTTC
J: TRBJ2-7; D: .; size: .; V: TRBV6-5; CDR3: CASTPGLTTYEQYF; DNA: TGTGCCAGCACCCCGGGACTGACTACCTACGAGCAGTACTTC
J: TRBJ1-2; D: .; size: .; V: TRBV6-1; CDR3: CASSVTQGNYGYTF; DNA: TGTGCCAGCAGTGTTACACAGGGAAACTATGGCTACACCTTC
J: TRBJ2-3; D: TRBD2; size: .; V: TRBV5-1; CDR3: CASSTGLAGVGDTQYF; DNA: TGCGCCAGCAGCACCGGACTAGCGGGAGTGGGGGATACGCAGTATTTT